The 29 T cell receptor beta chains given below trace back to one sample, sequenced in a study of blood T cells in healthy people across ages. For the second PCR, which ran for roughly 6 to 12 cycles, a sample-barcoded 5' primer and a J-beta primer mix were used. TCRdb itself ran the 5' RACE reads through MiXCR, one entry per CDR3 protein. The sample includes approximately 600,000 distinct CDR3 sequences, about 54% seen only once; the top ten take 30% to 45%. The sample consisted of blood. The receptors were sampled from a man aged 55 to 70 in good health.

The chain combines TRBV15 with TRBJ1-1; unclear D gene. The germline V and J ends were trimmed by 8 bases and 1 base, with 11 bases remaining between them. The CDR3 contains 13 residues. Germline-derived CDR1 and CDR2 are LNHNV and YYDKDF (reference sequence). CDR3 residues: CATLSGRNTEAFF. The CDR3 DNA sequence: TGTGCCACCCTGAGCGGGAGGAACACTGAAGCTTTCTTT.

This clonotype turned up a few times. The rearrangement joins TRBV10-3 to TRBJ2-3; D gene ambiguous. The CDR3 length is 12 residues. CDR1 is ENHRY and CDR2 is SYGVKD in the germline V gene. Trimming shortened V by 6 bases and J by 2 bases, and 6 bases separated the two germline ends. CDR3 residues: CAISQSTDTQYF. CDR3 DNA: TGTGCCATCAGCCAGTCCACAGATACGCAGTATTTT.

The gene calls are TRBV10-3 and TRBJ1-2; TRBD1 agrees at 7 bases. The CDR3 spans 14 residues. With V trimmed by 4 bases and J by 6 bases, 8 bases remained unmatched. The germline V gene encodes CDR1 ENHRY and CDR2 SYGVKD. The CDR3 region is CAISATGRKDGYTF. The CDR3 DNA is TGTGCCATCAGTGCGACAGGGAGGAAAGATGGCTACACCTTC.

There are a few counts of this clonotype. The genes are TRBV12-3 or TRBV12-4 and TRBJ2-7; 11 positions agree with TRBD2. TRBJ2-5 matches the DNA end more closely, so the J call is doubtful. The length of the CDR3 is 16 residues. CDR3 residues: CASSVGLAGGGETQYF. Here the CDR3 DNA reads TGTGCCAGCAGTGTCGGCCTAGCGGGGGGAGGGGAGACCCAGTACTTC.

The chain uses TRBV10-3 and TRBJ2-3, with 15 bases matching TRBD2. V was clipped by 8 bases and J by 11 bases; unmatched bases: 5. From germline, CDR1 is ENHRY and CDR2 SYGVKD. This CDR3 region has 13 residues. In DNA form, the CDR3 reads TGTGCCATCGAGCGGGGACTAGCGGGGGGGCAGTATTTT. Its protein is CAIERGLAGGQYF.

This rearrangement joins TRBV27 to TRBJ2-5; 14 bases map to TRBD2. The V gene end was trimmed by 6 bases and the J gene end by 7 bases; junction bases not matched to a gene: 10. Germline V CDR1 and CDR2: MNHEY, SMNVEV (reference sequence). The CDR3 spans 16 residues. As DNA, the CDR3 is TGTGCCAGCAGGGCAGGGACTAGCGGGGGTGCAGGGACCCAGTACTTC. This codes for CASRAGTSGGAGTQYF.

As to this clonotype: Compared with germline, one end of the junction differs, possibly owing to a read error. The rearrangement links TRBV12-3 or TRBV12-4 to TRBJ2-1; the match to TRBD2 covers 7 bases. This CDR3 is 14 amino acids long. The CDR3 DNA sequence: TGCGCCAGCAGACATGGGAGGGAGGAAAATGAGCAGTTCTTC. Amino acid sequence: CASRHGREENEQFF.

This sequence joins TRBV6-6 and TRBJ2-1; D is unresolved. The CDR3 contains 14 residues. V dropped 2 bases and J dropped 4 bases, with 9 bases sitting between them. Germline CDR1 reads MNHNY; CDR2 reads SVGAGI (reference sequence). This CDR3 is CASSYGEEYNEQFF. CDR3 bases: TGTGCCAGCAGTTACGGTGAGGAATACAATGAGCAGTTCTTC.

This chain's CDR3 is CSVEVSPYYGYTF. CDR3 in DNA: TGCAGCGTTGAAGTATCTCCTTACTATGGCTACACCTTC. The chain has TRBV29-1 and TRBJ1-2; the D is unclear. V gave up 1 base and J gave up 3 bases, with 9 bases separating them. From germline, CDR1 is SQVTM and CDR2 ANQGSEA. The CDR3 totals 13 residues. The complete variable domain, with remaining parts taken from reference TRBV29-1 and TRBJ1-2, reads SAVISQKPSRDICQRGTSLTIQCQVDSQVTMMFWYRQQPGQSLTLIATANQGSEATYESGFVIDKFPISRPNLTFSTLTVSNMSPEDSSIYLCSVEVSPYYGYTFGSGTRLTVV.

The chain recombines TRBV13 with TRBJ1-5, with TRBD1 identical over 12 bases. The CDR3 contains 17 residues. Per the germline V gene, CDR1 is PRHDT and CDR2 is FYEKMQ (reference sequence). V dropped 3 bases and J dropped 0; count of bases not matched to a gene: 3. CDR3 nucleotide sequence: TGTGCCAGCAGCTTGGGGACAGGGGGCAATAGCAATCAGCCCCAGCATTTT. Translated, it gives CASSLGTGGNSNQPQHF.

This chain connects TRBV27 to TRBJ2-2; 8 nucleotides align to TRBD1. CDR1 is MNHEY and CDR2 is SMNVEV in the germline V gene (reference sequence). After removal of 10 bases from V and 0 bases from J, the junction contained 4 bases not matched to a gene. CDR3 size: 14 residues. The DNA of the CDR3 is TGTGCCATCGGACAGGGCGCGAACACCGGGGAGCTGTTTTTT. Its protein is CAIGQGANTGELFF.

The chain has TRBV5-1 and TRBJ1-4; perhaps TRBD1 as D (6 bases). Trimming removed 4 bases at V and 5 bases at J, with 18 bases between. This CDR3 is 16 amino acids long. Germline V CDR1 and CDR2: SGHRS, YFSETQ. The CDR3 reads CASSVQGLGANEKLFF. In DNA, the CDR3 is TGCGCCAGCAGCGTACAGGGATTGGGGGCCAATGAAAAACTGTTTTTT. Filled out from reference TRBV5-1 and TRBJ1-4, the complete variable domain reads KAGVTQTPRYLIKTRGQQVTLSCSPISGHRSVSWYQQTPGQGLQFLFEYFSETQRNKGNFPGRFSGRQFSNSRSEMNVSTLELGDSALYLCASSVQGLGANEKLFFGSGTQLSVL.

This chain connects TRBV20-1 to TRBJ2-5, with TRBD2 identical over 12 bases. The J segment lost 13 bases and the V segment lost 6 bases, leaving 12 bases of the junction unmatched. Germline values: CDR1 DFQATT, CDR2 SNEGSKA (reference sequence). The CDR3 has 13 amino acids. CDR3 sequence reads: CSAHPSGGALRYF. The DNA of the CDR3 is TGCAGTGCCCACCCTAGCGGGGGGGCGCTTCGGTACTTC.

This chain links TRBV21-1 with TRBJ2-1; TRBD2 is taken as the D call from the table, unchecked against the DNA. TRBV21-1 is noted as a pseudogene. The CDR3 has 17 amino acids. CDR3 residues: CASSIRIGTSEYNEQFF. CDR3 DNA: TGTGCCAGCAGCATAAGGATTGGGACTAGCGAATACAATGAGCAGTTCTTC.

The genes are TRBV18 and TRBJ2-5, with D unresolved. Trimming took 3 bases from V and 4 from J, leaving 12 bases between them. Germline loops: CDR1 KGHSH, CDR2 LQKENI. CDR3 length equals 14 residues. The CDR3 sequence: CASSPNSLPETQYF. CDR3 DNA: TGTGCCAGCTCACCCAATAGCCTCCCAGAGACCCAGTACTTC.

This clonotype was seen a handful of times. One junction end disagrees with the germline gene, perhaps due to a read error. The CDR3 here is CASSPRTSGGRETQYF. The CDR3, as DNA: TGTGCTAGCAGTCCGAGGACTAGCGGGGGGCGGGAGACCCAGTACTTC. The chain uses TRBV27 and TRBJ2-5; 14 bases are a match to TRBD2. Germline V gene data show CDR1 as MNHEY and CDR2 as SMNVEV (reference sequence). The CDR3 is 16 amino acids.

The V gene is TRBV14, the J gene TRBJ1-5, with 9 positions matching TRBD1. V was clipped by 4 bases and J by 7 bases; unmatched bases: 5. Germline loops: CDR1 SGHDN, CDR2 FVKESK. The CDR3 runs to 14 residues. The CDR3 reads CASSPRQGDQPQHF. CDR3 sequence (DNA): TGTGCCAGCAGCCCCCGACAGGGGGACCAGCCCCAGCATTTT.

J is TRBJ1-4 and V is TRBV4-2; D uncertain. CDR3 size: 14 residues. Germline CDR1 and CDR2: LGHNA and YNFKEQ. Trimming stripped 5 bases from V and 6 bases from J, with 13 bases between. The CDR3 region has the DNA TGTGCCAGCAGCAAGCCCAATAGTGATGAAAAACTGTTTTTT. Translated, it gives CASSKPNSDEKLFF.

This clonotype was counted between two and nine times. The chain combines TRBV6-6 with TRBJ2-5; 8 positions agree with TRBD1. CDR1 MNHNY and CDR2 SVGAGI come from the germline V gene (reference sequence). CDR3 length: 13 amino acids. The ends lost 10 bases at V and 1 base at J; junction bases unmatched: 5. CDR3 sequence reads: CATRQGIQETQYF. The CDR3 DNA reads as TGTGCCACCCGACAGGGGATCCAAGAGACCCAGTACTTC.

The chain has TRBV10-3 and TRBJ2-5; TRBD1 matches at 7 bases. Germline loops: CDR1 ENHRY, CDR2 SYGVKD. The CDR3 loop spans 15 amino acids. The J segment lost 3 bases and the V segment lost 3 bases, leaving 7 bases of the junction unmatched. CDR3 loop: CAISDPTGREETQYF. CDR3 nucleotides: TGTGCCATCAGTGACCCGACAGGGCGAGAAGAGACCCAGTACTTC.

This clonotype was recorded a few times. The J gene is TRBJ2-6, the V gene TRBV5-1, with 8 bases aligning to TRBD2. The CDR3 has 16 amino acids. In germline, CDR1 is SGHRS, CDR2 YFSETQ. With 3 bases clipped from V and 3 bases from J, the junction kept 5 bases outside the gene matches. The CDR3 coding sequence is TGCGCCAGCAGCTACCGGGAGGGGATTGGGGCCAACGTCCTGACTTTC. Its translation: CASSYREGIGANVLTF.

This clonotype was observed at least ten times. The rearrangement joins TRBV10-3 to TRBJ2-3; D is possibly TRBD2 (7 bases). V was trimmed by 7 bases and J by 5 bases, leaving 19 bases between them. CDR1 and CDR2 (germline): ENHRY, SYGVKD. This CDR3 region has 15 residues. CDR3 in amino acids: CAITEGEGGLDTQYF. CDR3 bases: TGTGCCATCACCGAGGGGGAGGGAGGATTAGATACGCAGTATTTT.

Points on this clonotype: Mismatch with germline at one junction end may stem from a read error. V gene TRBV20-1 combines with J gene TRBJ2-7, with 12 bases matching TRBD2. The CDR3 is 13 amino acids. CDR1 is DFQATT, CDR2 SNEGSKA, per germline (reference sequence). This CDR3 reads CSVVLAGGYGQYF. CDR3 DNA sequence: TGCAGTGTGGTACTAGCGGGGGGCTACGGGCAGTACTTC.

This clonotype was recorded once. V usage is TRBV20-1 and J usage is TRBJ2-7; TRBD1 is a possible D gene (7 bases). V was shortened by 0 bases and J by 10 bases, with 19 bases between the two germline ends. The germline V gene encodes CDR1 DFQATT and CDR2 SNEGSKA (reference sequence). The CDR3 is made up of 14 amino acids. Written as DNA, the CDR3 is TGCAGTGCTAGAGATGGGGCAGGGGGGAGCCCCCAGTACTTC. Translating it yields CSARDGAGGSPQYF.

This clonotype turned up a few times. This chain uses TRBV5-1 with TRBJ2-1; 8 bases are shared with TRBD2. J was trimmed by 6 bases and V by 5 bases; bases with no gene match: 13. Looked up from germline, CDR1 is SGHRS and CDR2 is YFSETQ. The CDR3 loop spans 16 amino acids. In nucleotides, the CDR3 is TGCGCCAGCAGTAGGCGGGGGGAGATAACCACCAATGAGCAGTTCTTC. It codes for CASSRRGEITTNEQFF.

In its sample, this clonotype was seen a few times. This sequence joins TRBV24-1 and TRBJ2-5; perhaps TRBD1 as D (6 bases). The CDR3 has 15 residues. Germline V lookup: CDR1 KGHDR, CDR2 SFDVKD. With 1 base removed from V and 4 bases from J, the gap between germline ends came to 12 bases. The chain's CDR3 is CATSDFGRGGETQYF. The CDR3 DNA is TGTGCCACCAGTGATTTCGGCAGGGGTGGAGAGACCCAGTACTTC.

The chain joins TRBV29-1 to TRBJ2-1; D gene unclear. Germline V gene sequence: CDR1 SQVTM, CDR2 ANQGSEA. The V end was cut by 2 bases, the J end by 4 bases, with 9 bases between. CDR3 size: 13 residues. The CDR3 loop reads CSVETTFYNEQFF. The CDR3 DNA reads as TGCAGCGTTGAAACAACATTTTACAATGAGCAGTTCTTC.

This clonotype appeared a few times. The chain employs TRBV28 and TRBJ2-7, with TRBD1 identical over 8 bases. CDR3 length: 14 residues. Germline V CDR1 and CDR2: MDHEN, SYDVKM. V gave up 4 bases and J gave up 0 bases; unmatched junction bases: 2. CDR3 sequence reads: CASSSGQASYEQYF. The DNA of the CDR3 is TGTGCCAGCAGTTCGGGACAGGCCTCCTACGAGCAGTACTTC. Full variable domain (outside the CDR3, taken from reference TRBV28 and TRBJ2-7): DVKVTQSSRYLVKRTGEKVFLECVQDMDHENMFWYRQDPGLGLRLIYFSYDVKMKEKGDIPEGYSVSREKKERFSLILESASTNQTSMYLCASSSGQASYEQYFGPGTRLTVT.

The chain joins TRBV7-2 to TRBJ2-1; no reliable D call. Germline lookup yields CDR1 SGHTA and CDR2 FQGNSA. Trimming shortened V by 5 bases and J by 6 bases, and 8 bases separated the two germline ends. This CDR3 contains 12 residues. CDR3 nucleotides: TGTGCCAGCAGCGATTCAATCAATGAGCAGTTCTTC. It specifies CASSDSINEQFF.